This TCR beta chain was identified during a study of blood T cell repertoires in COVID-19. Repertoires were generated with immunoSEQ multiplex PCR, while TCRdb's copy carries only in-frame clones and drops some. The sample holds 150,000 to 160,000 clones, approximately 90% seen once. This CDR3 has 16 residues. Germline CDR1 and CDR2: SEHNR and FQNEAQ (reference sequence). V lost 5 bases, J lost 0 bases, and 14 bases lay in between. Sequences were obtained from peripheral blood. The chain recombines TRBV7-9 with TRBJ1-3, with D hard to call. The receptor comes from a woman between 65 and 79 years old with acute or convalescent COVID-19. The CDR3 loop reads CASSEILSVSGNTIYF. CDR3 in DNA: TGTGCCAGCAGCGAGATATTGTCTGTCTCTGGAAACACCATATATTTT.